What follows describes a single T cell receptor (beta chain). Its antigen is currently unknown. This sample was included in a study of T cell responses to AZD1222 COVID-19 vaccine. Findings and caveats of the study: Donors were chiefly white British, with a greater number of females, and clonal diversity was perhaps underestimated. Spike-specific TCR depth and breadth grew after two AZD1222 doses. Spike-wide coverage was observed for vaccine-associated CD4 TCRs, with dominant responses at 160-218 and 743-854. Just 5 to 7 AZD1222 recipients were seropositive at baseline.

Some clones are missing from TCRdb's copy, which holds only in-frame ones; the method was immunoSEQ multiplex PCR. The sample holds 150,000 or so clones; about 91% are singletons and the top ten take roughly 1.4%. Trimming pared 2 bases from V and 1 base from J, leaving 2 bases between. Germline CDR1 is SGHNT and CDR2 is YENEEA. CDR3 size: 12 residues. The sequence was obtained from an adult who received the AZD1222 COVID-19 vaccine. The starting material was peripheral blood, obtained 28 days after the second AZD1222 dose. The V call is TRBV11-3, the J call TRBJ1-1; the D is unclear. For the CDR3, the DNA is TGTGCCAGCAGCTTACGGAACACTGAAGCTTTCTTT. As protein: CASSLRNTEAFF.